Listed here is a single T cell receptor (beta chain). A single record per CDR3 protein comes from TCRdb applying MiXCR to the PCR reads. Among around 470,000 distinct CDR3 sequences listed, 25% were seen once. The junction had 4 bases not matched to a gene; V was cut back by 4 bases and J by 1 base. The germline V gene has CDR1 MNHNS and CDR2 SASEGT. This CDR3 is built from 15 residues. This entry is derived from a study of molecular identifiers for immune sequencing clone quantification. The chain uses TRBV6-1 and TRBJ2-7, with 10 bases identical to TRBD1. This receptor was identified in a human donor in good health. Some libraries in this study had Jurkat cell RNA spiked in. Source material: naive CD8+ T cells from blood, with Jurkat cell RNA spiked in. Regarding subset: FACS-sorted CD8+CD4-CCR7+CD45RA+ naive T cells. CDR3 DNA sequence: TGTGCCAGCAGTGTGTCGGACAGGGGGTCCTACGAGCAGTACTTC. Translating it yields CASSVSDRGSYEQYF.